This is a list of T cell receptor beta chains from one sample in a study of OX40 agonist ivuxolimab in advanced cancers. This table comes from immunoSEQ multiplex PCR, and its TCRdb copy is limited to in-frame clones, with some not included. Of tens of thousands of clones in the sample, under 85% were seen once. Here the sequenced sample was CD4+ or CD8+ T cells sorted from blood, taken in a trial of the OX40 agonist ivuxolimab. The receptors were sampled from an adult with an advanced solid tumor such as melanoma, head and neck, liver or kidney cancer. The CDR3 runs from the conserved cysteine through the conserved F or W. A D gene is named only where the DNA matches it firmly. Rows give clone size only sometimes, using once, few, many, or a class for an expanded clone.

j_gene: TRBJ1-1
abundance: -
v_gene: TRBV4-1
d_gene: TRBD1
CDR3nt: TGCGCCAGCAGCACCCGGGACAGGGTGTCGAAAACTGAAGCTTTCTTT
CDR3aa: CASSTRDRVSKTEAFF

j_gene: TRBJ2-5
abundance: once
v_gene: TRBV25-1
d_gene: -
CDR3nt: TGTGCCAGCAGTGAATCTATAGGAGAGACCCAGTACTTC
CDR3aa: CASSESIGETQYF

j_gene: TRBJ1-5
abundance: few
v_gene: TRBV10-3
d_gene: -
CDR3nt: TGTGCCATCAATGTGGGCCCTTTGGGCGACAGGAATCAGCCCCAGCATTTT
CDR3aa: CAINVGPLGDRNQPQHF

j_gene: TRBJ1-1
abundance: -
v_gene: TRBV7-9
d_gene: -
CDR3nt: TGTGCCAGTTCTGATCCCGGGATGAACACTGAAGCTTTCTTT
CDR3aa: CASSDPGMNTEAFF

j_gene: TRBJ1-5
abundance: -
v_gene: TRBV6-1
d_gene: -
CDR3nt: TGTGCCAGCAGTGAAGCCCCGCGGGTCAATCAGCCCCAGCATTTT
CDR3aa: CASSEAPRVNQPQHF

j_gene: TRBJ1-1
abundance: -
v_gene: TRBV6-5
d_gene: -
CDR3nt: TGTGCCAGCAGTTACTCGAGACAGTCTGAAGCTTTCTTT
CDR3aa: CASSYSRQSEAFF

j_gene: TRBJ1-2
abundance: -
v_gene: TRBV5-1
d_gene: TRBD1
CDR3nt: TGCGCCAGCGTCGGGACAGGCGATTACTATGGCTACACCTTC
CDR3aa: CASVGTGDYYGYTF

j_gene: TRBJ1-2
abundance: -
v_gene: TRBV4-3
d_gene: TRBD1
CDR3nt: TGCGCCAGCAGCTACCAGACAGGGGGCGCGGTTGGCTACACCTTC
CDR3aa: CASSYQTGGAVGYTF

j_gene: TRBJ2-7
abundance: -
v_gene: TRBV6-1
d_gene: TRBD1
CDR3nt: TGTGCCAGCCAACTAACAGGGGCCCTCTACGAGCAGTACTTC
CDR3aa: CASQLTGALYEQYF

j_gene: TRBJ1-2
abundance: few
v_gene: TRBV19
d_gene: -
CDR3nt: TGTGCCAGTAGTCGTGAGCAACGATCAAGCCCTGGCTACACCTTC
CDR3aa: CASSREQRSSPGYTF

j_gene: TRBJ1-2
abundance: -
v_gene: TRBV7-6
d_gene: -
CDR3nt: TGTGCCAGCAGCTTGAACAGGTTCTATGGCTACACCTTC
CDR3aa: CASSLNRFYGYTF

j_gene: TRBJ2-7
abundance: -
v_gene: TRBV11-2
d_gene: TRBD1
CDR3nt: TGTGCCAGCAGCCGATCCGGGACAGGGACATACGAGCAGTACTTC
CDR3aa: CASSRSGTGTYEQYF

j_gene: TRBJ1-5
abundance: -
v_gene: TRBV27
d_gene: -
CDR3nt: TGTGCCAGCAGTCCCAGTGGGGCGTTGCATCAGCCCCAGCATTTT
CDR3aa: CASSPSGALHQPQHF

j_gene: TRBJ1-3
abundance: -
v_gene: TRBV23-1
d_gene: -
CDR3nt: TGCGCCAGCAGTCCCCGGGACAATCGCCGAAACACCATATATTTT
CDR3aa: CASSPRDNRRNTIYF

j_gene: TRBJ1-5
abundance: once
v_gene: TRBV19
d_gene: -
CDR3nt: TGTGCCAGTAGTACGATGGGGGAGCGGGATCAGCCCCAGCATTTT
CDR3aa: CASSTMGERDQPQHF

j_gene: TRBJ2-7
abundance: -
v_gene: TRBV6-6
d_gene: TRBD1
CDR3nt: TGTGCCAGCAGTTACCCAAGACAGGGTACCTCCTACGAGCAGTACTTC
CDR3aa: CASSYPRQGTSYEQYF

j_gene: TRBJ2-1
abundance: -
v_gene: TRBV27
d_gene: TRBD1
CDR3nt: TGTGCCAGCAGTTGGGACAGGACCTACAATGAGCAGTTCTTC
CDR3aa: CASSWDRTYNEQFF

j_gene: TRBJ2-1
abundance: -
v_gene: TRBV6-5
d_gene: TRBD2
CDR3nt: TGTGCCAGCAGCTCCGAAGCGGGGTACTACAATGAGCAGTTCTTC
CDR3aa: CASSSEAGYYNEQFF

j_gene: TRBJ1-1
abundance: few
v_gene: TRBV6-6
d_gene: -
CDR3nt: TGTGCCAGCAGTTACTCGAAAGGATGGGAGACTGAAGCTTTCTTT
CDR3aa: CASSYSKGWETEAFF

j_gene: TRBJ2-1
abundance: -
v_gene: TRBV4-3
d_gene: TRBD2
CDR3nt: TGCGCCAGCAGCCAAATCGCTCAGGGGACTAGCTCCTACAATGAGCAGTTCTTC
CDR3aa: CASSQIAQGTSSYNEQFF

j_gene: TRBJ1-2
abundance: -
v_gene: TRBV19
d_gene: -
CDR3nt: TGTGCCAGTAAATACGGCAGGGCTCATGGCTACACCTTC
CDR3aa: CASKYGRAHGYTF

j_gene: TRBJ2-5
abundance: -
v_gene: TRBV6-5
d_gene: TRBD2
CDR3nt: TGTGCCAGCAGTGGGGGGGGATTCCAAGAGACCCAGTACTTC
CDR3aa: CASSGGGFQETQYF

j_gene: TRBJ2-5
abundance: -
v_gene: TRBV4-1
d_gene: -
CDR3nt: TGCGCCAGCAGCCAGCAGTCAGCAAACTACCAAGAGACCCAGTACTTC
CDR3aa: CASSQQSANYQETQYF

j_gene: TRBJ2-7
abundance: once
v_gene: TRBV9
d_gene: -
CDR3nt: TGTGCCAGCAGCCCCGTGGGCTACGGGGGCCCCTTCTACGAGCAGTACTTC
CDR3aa: CASSPVGYGGPFYEQYF

j_gene: TRBJ2-1
abundance: -
v_gene: TRBV6-1
d_gene: TRBD2
CDR3nt: TGTGCCAGCAGTGATATCGGGCGTCGAGCGGGGGGCTACAATGAGCAGTTCTTC
CDR3aa: CASSDIGRRAGGYNEQFF

j_gene: TRBJ1-5
abundance: -
v_gene: TRBV4-1
d_gene: -
CDR3nt: TGCGCCAGCAGCCAAGAAGAAATTCTGGGCAATCAGCCCCAGCATTTT
CDR3aa: CASSQEEILGNQPQHF

j_gene: TRBJ2-1
abundance: -
v_gene: TRBV9
d_gene: TRBD2
CDR3nt: TGTGCCAGCAGCCCCAGCGGGGGGCCCCTTAATGAGCAGTTCTTC
CDR3aa: CASSPSGGPLNEQFF

j_gene: TRBJ1-1
abundance: -
v_gene: TRBV6-5
d_gene: -
CDR3nt: TGTGCCAGCAGTTACACGAACACTGAAGCTTTCTTT
CDR3aa: CASSYTNTEAFF

j_gene: TRBJ1-1
abundance: -
v_gene: TRBV19
d_gene: -
CDR3nt: TGTGCCAGTTCGGACACCTTGAACACTGAAGCTTTCTTT
CDR3aa: CASSDTLNTEAFF

j_gene: TRBJ2-7
abundance: once
v_gene: TRBV2
d_gene: TRBD1
CDR3nt: TGTGCCAGCAGTGTTCGGACAGGCAAGTACTTC
CDR3aa: CASSVRTGKYF

j_gene: TRBJ1-4
abundance: -
v_gene: TRBV29-1
d_gene: TRBD1
CDR3nt: TGCAGCGTTGCCACTTCCGGGACAGGGAGATTTGAAAAACTGTTTTTT
CDR3aa: CSVATSGTGRFEKLFF

j_gene: TRBJ1-6
abundance: -
v_gene: TRBV9
d_gene: TRBD1
CDR3nt: TGTGCCAGCAGCCCCAGGGGGCAGGGAAATTCACCCCTCCACTTT
CDR3aa: CASSPRGQGNSPLHF

j_gene: TRBJ1-1
abundance: -
v_gene: TRBV9
d_gene: TRBD1
CDR3nt: TGTGCCAGCAGCGAATCAGGGGGGACTGAAGCTTTCTTT
CDR3aa: CASSESGGTEAFF

j_gene: TRBJ2-7
abundance: few
v_gene: TRBV5-4
d_gene: -
CDR3nt: TGTGCCAGCAGCTTGGCAGGATCTTTCTACGAGCAGTACTTC
CDR3aa: CASSLAGSFYEQYF

j_gene: TRBJ2-1
abundance: -
v_gene: TRBV4-1
d_gene: -
CDR3nt: TGCGCCAGCAGCCAAGATTACCCTACCTTCGATGAGCAGTTCTTC
CDR3aa: CASSQDYPTFDEQFF

j_gene: TRBJ1-2
abundance: large
v_gene: TRBV15
d_gene: -
CDR3nt: TGTGCCACCAGCCGGGACCAGGGAACGGCCGCTTATGGCTACACCTTC
CDR3aa: CATSRDQGTAAYGYTF

j_gene: TRBJ2-7
abundance: -
v_gene: TRBV20-1
d_gene: -
CDR3nt: TGCAGTGCGACCGACTTCTACGAGCAGTACTTC
CDR3aa: CSATDFYEQYF

j_gene: TRBJ1-6
abundance: -
v_gene: TRBV15
d_gene: -
CDR3nt: TGTGCCACCATAGCGGGGAGGGGGGCCCCCAATAATTCACCCCTCTACTTT
CDR3aa: CATIAGRGAPNNSPLYF

j_gene: TRBJ1-6
abundance: -
v_gene: TRBV27
d_gene: -
CDR3nt: TGTGCCAGCCAGGTCTCCTTAGGGTCCTATAATTCACCCCTCCACTTT
CDR3aa: CASQVSLGSYNSPLHF

j_gene: TRBJ2-4
abundance: -
v_gene: TRBV7-6
d_gene: -
CDR3nt: TGTGCCAGCAGCTTAGCGTCGGGGACCAAAAACATTCAGTACTTC
CDR3aa: CASSLASGTKNIQYF

j_gene: TRBJ1-1
abundance: -
v_gene: TRBV19
d_gene: -
CDR3nt: TGTGCCAGTAGTATAGGGGGAACGAACACTGAAGCTTTCTTT
CDR3aa: CASSIGGTNTEAFF

j_gene: TRBJ1-2
abundance: -
v_gene: TRBV6-5
d_gene: TRBD1
CDR3nt: TGTGCCAGCAGTCAAACAGGGGGCGACTACACCTTC
CDR3aa: CASSQTGGDYTF

j_gene: TRBJ1-2
abundance: -
v_gene: TRBV29-1
d_gene: -
CDR3nt: TGCAGCGTGTCGGATGGCTACACCTTC
CDR3aa: CSVSDGYTF

j_gene: TRBJ2-6
abundance: -
v_gene: TRBV13
d_gene: -
CDR3nt: TGTGCCAGCAGCCTCCCCAGGACGGGCTCTGGGGCCAACGTCCTGACTTTC
CDR3aa: CASSLPRTGSGANVLTF

j_gene: TRBJ2-5
abundance: -
v_gene: TRBV15
d_gene: -
CDR3nt: TGTGCCACCAGCACACTTGCCAGGTTCCAAGAGACCCAGTACTTC
CDR3aa: CATSTLARFQETQYF

j_gene: TRBJ2-2
abundance: -
v_gene: TRBV5-4
d_gene: -
CDR3nt: TGTGCCAGCAGTAGACAGAACACCGGGGAGCTGTTTTTT
CDR3aa: CASSRQNTGELFF